The 22 T cell receptor beta chains below were found in one sample sequenced in a study of blood T cells in healthy people across ages. Combining a sample-barcoded 5' primer with a J-beta primer mix, a second PCR ran for 7 to 11 cycles. TCRdb re-derived calls from the 5' RACE reads in MiXCR, one entry per CDR3 protein. The data show 600,000 to 800,000 distinct CDR3 sequences, 52% seen once. The specimen was blood. The source of these receptors is a woman older than 75 in good health.

Only a few counts were recorded for this clonotype. This rearrangement joins TRBV14 to TRBJ2-3; 7 bases align to TRBD2. Germline CDR1 reads SGHDN; CDR2 reads FVKESK. J was trimmed by 2 bases and V by 1 base; bases with no gene match: 12. The CDR3 extends over 18 amino acids. CDR3 amino acids: CASSQAPEQRGFTDTQYF. The CDR3 DNA is TGTGCCAGCAGCCAAGCCCCCGAACAGCGGGGATTCACAGATACGCAGTATTTT.

J is TRBJ2-7 and V is TRBV5-1; possibly TRBD1 for D (6 bases). V gave up 0 bases and J gave up 2 bases, with 15 bases separating them. CDR1 is SGHRS and CDR2 is YFSETQ in the germline V gene. CDR3 length equals 16 residues. The CDR3 sequence is CASSLAGAPSTYEQYF. For the CDR3, the DNA is TGCGCCAGCAGCTTGGCAGGGGCTCCGTCTACCTACGAGCAGTACTTC.

The chain uses TRBV4-1 and TRBJ2-1, with 10 bases matching TRBD2. This CDR3 is 20 amino acids long. Germline V CDR1 and CDR2: MGHRA, YSYEKL. V lost 5 bases, J lost 5 bases, and 21 bases stayed unmatched. CDR3 amino acids: CASSDIFGTGRTSGNNEQFF. Here the CDR3 DNA reads TGCGCCAGCAGCGATATTTTTGGGACAGGCAGGACTAGCGGTAACAATGAGCAGTTCTTC.

This clonotype turned up a few times. This may be a read error, as it is one base from a much larger clone. The chain recombines TRBV29-1 with TRBJ2-5; TRBD2 might be the D (6 bases). The germline V gene has CDR1 SQVTM and CDR2 ANQGSEA. V was pared by 5 bases and J by 11 bases, with 27 bases between. The CDR3 extends over 15 amino acids. CDR3 loop: CSVLGGRGADNEQYF. The CDR3 DNA sequence: TGCAGCGTTCTCGGGGGAAGGGGTGCAGACAATGAGCAGTACTTC.

This clonotype occurred many times. This rearrangement joins TRBV7-9 to TRBJ2-5; D might be TRBD2 (5 bases). V lost 3 bases to trimming and J lost 1 base, with 9 bases between them. Germline values: CDR1 SEHNR, CDR2 FQNEAQ (reference sequence). The length of the CDR3 is 14 residues. CDR3 DNA: TGTGCCAGCAGCTTCCGAGGGTCCCAAGAGACCCAGTACTTC. Its translation: CASSFRGSQETQYF. The entire variable domain, with the rest obtained from reference TRBV7-9 and TRBJ2-5, is as follows: DTGVSQNPRHKITKRGQNVTFRCDPISEHNRLYWYRQTLGQGPEFLTYFQNEAQLEKSRLLSDRFSAERPKGSFSTLEIQRTEQGDSAMYLCASSFRGSQETQYFGPGTRLLVL.

Ten or more counts support this clonotype. The chain recombines TRBV21-1 with TRBJ2-5; the D call TRBD1 from the table was never checked on the DNA. TRBV21-1 represents a pseudogene. This CDR3 comprises 16 residues. CDR3 sequence reads: CASSKTRDWVQETQYF. The CDR3 nucleotides read TGTGCCAGCAGCAAGACCCGGGACTGGGTACAAGAGACCCAGTACTTC.

Notes on this clonotype: This may come from a read error, since a much larger clone is one base off. The chain is built from TRBV2 and TRBJ2-5; 10 nucleotides line up with TRBD1. The CDR3 extends over 14 amino acids. V dropped 9 bases and J dropped 11; count of bases not matched to a gene: 15. Germline loops: CDR1 SNHLY, CDR2 FYNNEI. Here the CDR3 DNA reads TGTGCCAGTTCACGGGACAGGGGAATCAATGAGCAGTACTTC. Its translation is CASSRDRGINEQYF.

This clonotype was counted between two and nine times. This chain joins TRBV11-2 and TRBJ2-6; unclear D gene. With 0 bases removed from V and 3 bases from J, the gap between germline ends came to 9 bases. The CDR3 spans 16 residues. The germline gives CDR1 SGHAT, CDR2 FQNNGV. The CDR3, as DNA: TGTGCCAGCAGCTTAGATCTGTCGAATGGGGCCAACGTCCTGACTTTC. Its translation is CASSLDLSNGANVLTF. Full variable domain (remainder filled in from reference TRBV11-2 and TRBJ2-6): EAGVAQSPRYKIIEKRQSVAFWCNPISGHATLYWYQQILGQGPKLLIQFQNNGVVDDSQLPKDRFSAERLKGVDSTLKIQPAKLEDSAVYLCASSLDLSNGANVLTFGAGSRLTVL.

CDR3 in DNA: TGCGCCAGCAGCTCCACCATGGGGGCCTACGAGCAGTACTTC. As protein: CASSSTMGAYEQYF. The chain recombines TRBV5-1 with TRBJ2-7, with D tentatively TRBD1 or TRBD2 (5 bases each). Trimming left V 3 bases short and J 2 bases short, with 12 bases between. CDR3 length: 14 amino acids. The germline gives CDR1 SGHRS, CDR2 YFSETQ.

This chain joins TRBV5-1 and TRBJ2-2, with TRBD1 matching over 8 bases. Germline V gives CDR1 SGHRS, CDR2 YFSETQ. The CDR3 covers 15 residues. J gave up 5 bases and V 4 bases, and 7 bases lay outside the gene matches. CDR3 DNA: TGCGCCAGCAGCCCCACGACAGGGGAGACCGGGGAGCTGTTTTTT. Its protein product is CASSPTTGETGELFF.

V usage is TRBV7-6 and J usage is TRBJ2-5, with D perhaps given as TRBD1 or TRBD2 (7 bases each). Gene TRBJ2-7 matches the end of the DNA better, so the J call may be wrong. CDR1 is SGHVS and CDR2 is FNYEAQ in the germline V gene. This CDR3 has 14 residues. The CDR3 is CASSPSGQDYEQYF. The DNA of the CDR3 is TGTGCCAGCAGCCCTAGCGGACAGGACTACGAGCAGTACTTC.

The chain recombines TRBV3-1 with TRBJ2-2; D is perhaps TRBD1 (5 bases). The germline CDR1 and CDR2 sequences are LGHDT and YNNKEL (reference sequence). The CDR3 consists of 14 residues. Trimming pared 4 bases from V and 6 bases from J, leaving 12 bases between. CDR3 nucleotides: TGTGCCAGCAGCCCTTTCCAGGGTTCCGGGGAGCTGTTTTTT. Residues: CASSPFQGSGELFF.

V and J are TRBV3-1 and TRBJ2-2; the D is unclear. The CDR3 spans 17 residues. Germline V gene sequence: CDR1 LGHDT, CDR2 YNNKEL (reference sequence). V was cut by 1 base and J by 4 bases, with 16 bases left in between. The chain's CDR3 is CASSQGALPVVTGELFF. The DNA of the CDR3 is TGTGCCAGCAGCCAAGGAGCCCTCCCTGTGGTCACCGGGGAGCTGTTTTTT.

The chain employs TRBV4-1 and TRBJ2-2; D is undetermined. Germline assignment: CDR1 MGHRA and CDR2 YSYEKL. CDR3 length: 14 amino acids. With 2 bases removed from V and 0 bases from J, the gap between germline ends came to 4 bases. DNA for the CDR3: TGCGCCAGCAGCCAAAGTACGAACACCGGGGAGCTGTTTTTT. The encoded protein is CASSQSTNTGELFF.

This chain links TRBV2 with TRBJ1-2, with TRBD1 as a possible D gene (5 bases). CDR3 length equals 14 residues. V was pared by 8 bases and J by 1 base, with 14 bases between. CDR1 and CDR2 from the germline V gene are SNHLY and FYNNEI. The DNA of the CDR3 is TGTGCCAGCGGATCTGGGGGATTTAACTATGGCTACACCTTC. Its protein product is CASGSGGFNYGYTF.

This clonotype was observed many times. This chain links TRBV7-2 with TRBJ2-3; the D is unclear. V was trimmed by 3 bases and J by 6 bases, leaving 19 bases between them. The germline CDR1 and CDR2 sequences are SGHTA and FQGNSA. There are 16 residues in the CDR3. The CDR3 is CASSFGFFGPPDTQYF. The CDR3 region has the DNA TGTGCCAGCAGCTTTGGCTTTTTTGGACCCCCCGATACGCAGTATTTT.

V and J are TRBV5-1 and TRBJ1-3, with D uncertain. V was clipped by 0 bases and J by 0 bases, with 4 bases between them. The CDR3 extends over 14 amino acids. Per germline, CDR1 SGHRS and CDR2 YFSETQ. The CDR3 loop reads CASSLEDSGNTIYF. The CDR3 DNA is TGCGCCAGCAGCTTGGAAGACTCTGGAAACACCATATATTTT.

This clonotype appeared once. This sequence may be a read error, since a much larger clone differs from it by one base. The chain has TRBV19 and TRBJ2-7; possible D gene TRBD2, 6 bases. TRBJ2-5 explains the end of the DNA better; the J call may be wrong. This CDR3 spans 14 amino acids. Looked up from germline, CDR1 is LNHDA and CDR2 is SQIVND (reference sequence). The CDR3 sequence is CASNIDGRGKTQYF. In nucleotides, the CDR3 is TGTGCCAGTAATATAGACGGGCGCGGGAAGACCCAGTACTTC.

In this sample, this clonotype turned up many times. The chain is built from TRBV12-3 or TRBV12-4 and TRBJ1-2, with D tentatively TRBD1 (6 bases). With 3 bases removed from V and 4 bases from J, the gap between germline ends came to 12 bases. This CDR3 is 14 amino acids long. CDR3 DNA: TGTGCCAGCAGTTTGGGGGGGCCGTTCTATGGCTACACCTTC. Protein sequence: CASSLGGPFYGYTF.

The rearrangement uses TRBV18 and TRBJ2-1; D remains ambiguous. The germline V gene has CDR1 KGHSH and CDR2 LQKENI. The CDR3 spans 13 residues. The V gene lost 0 bases and the J gene lost 7 bases, with 7 bases spanning the gap. As DNA, the CDR3 is TGTGCCAGCTCACCACCGTCGAGGAATGAGCAGTTCTTC. It encodes CASSPPSRNEQFF.

This chain links TRBV12-3 or TRBV12-4 with TRBJ1-4; no clear D gene. The ends were cut back, 6 bases at V and 5 bases at J, with 4 bases in the middle. CDR3 size: 11 residues. CDR3 loop: CASSTNEKLFF. The CDR3 region has the DNA TGTGCCAGCAGCACCAATGAAAAACTGTTTTTT.

The sample holds many counts of this clonotype. This chain connects TRBV7-2 to TRBJ2-3, with 14 bases that match TRBD2. This CDR3 has 18 amino acids. The V gene's germline CDR1 is SGHTA and CDR2 FQGNSA. Trimming took 0 bases from V and 2 from J; bases not matched to a gene: 4. The CDR3, as DNA: TGTGCCAGCAGCTTAGCCGGGACTAGCGGGGGATACACAGATACGCAGTATTTT. This sequence encodes CASSLAGTSGGYTDTQYF.